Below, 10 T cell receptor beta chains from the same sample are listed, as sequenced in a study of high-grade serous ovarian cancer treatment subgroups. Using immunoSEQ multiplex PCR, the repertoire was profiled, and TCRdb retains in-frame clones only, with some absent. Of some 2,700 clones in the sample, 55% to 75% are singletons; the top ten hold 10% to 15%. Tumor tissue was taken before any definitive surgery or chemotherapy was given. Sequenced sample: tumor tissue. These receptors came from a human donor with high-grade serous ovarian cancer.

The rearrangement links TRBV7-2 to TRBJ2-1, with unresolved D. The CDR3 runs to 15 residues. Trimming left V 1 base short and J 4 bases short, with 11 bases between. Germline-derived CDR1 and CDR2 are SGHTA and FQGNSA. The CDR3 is CASSLEGLVYNEQFF. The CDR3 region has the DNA TGTGCCAGCAGCTTAGAGGGTTTGGTTTACAATGAGCAGTTCTTC.

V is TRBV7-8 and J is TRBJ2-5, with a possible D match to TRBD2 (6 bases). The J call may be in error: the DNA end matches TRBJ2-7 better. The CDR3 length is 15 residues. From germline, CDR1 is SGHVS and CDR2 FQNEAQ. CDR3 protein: CASSLVSGEVYEQYF. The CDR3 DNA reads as TGTGCCAGCAGCTTAGTTAGCGGAGAGGTCTACGAGCAGTACTTC.

This CDR3 is CAITAIDRGEQYF. The CDR3 nucleotides read TGTGCCATCACCGCCATTGACAGGGGCGAGCAGTACTTC. The rearrangement links TRBV10-3 to TRBJ2-7, with 8 nucleotides matching TRBD1. CDR3 length: 13 amino acids. V shed 7 bases and J 6 bases; nucleotides not matched to a gene: 8. From germline, CDR1 is ENHRY and CDR2 SYGVKD.

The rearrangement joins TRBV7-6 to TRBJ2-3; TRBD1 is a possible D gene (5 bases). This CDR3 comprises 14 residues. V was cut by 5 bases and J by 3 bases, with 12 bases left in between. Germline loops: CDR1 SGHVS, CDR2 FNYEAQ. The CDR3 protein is CASSPTGRTDTQYF. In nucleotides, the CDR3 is TGTGCCAGCAGCCCAACAGGAAGGACAGATACGCAGTATTTT.

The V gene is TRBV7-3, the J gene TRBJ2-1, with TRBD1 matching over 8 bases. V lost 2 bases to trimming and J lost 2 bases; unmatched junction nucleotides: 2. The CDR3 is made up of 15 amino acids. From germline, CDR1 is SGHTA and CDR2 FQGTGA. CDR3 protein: CASSLGTGTYNEQFF. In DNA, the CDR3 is TGTGCCAGCAGCTTAGGGACAGGAACCTACAATGAGCAGTTCTTC.

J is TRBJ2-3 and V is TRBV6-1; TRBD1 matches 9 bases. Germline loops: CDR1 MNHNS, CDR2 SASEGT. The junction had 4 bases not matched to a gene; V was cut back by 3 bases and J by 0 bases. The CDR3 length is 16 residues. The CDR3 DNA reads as TGTGCCAGCAGTGAGGACAGGGGTGGGAGCACAGATACGCAGTATTTT. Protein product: CASSEDRGGSTDTQYF.

The CDR3 region is CASSQTQRDTQYF. Here the CDR3 DNA reads TGTGCCAGCAGCCAAACTCAAAGAGATACGCAGTATTTT. The chain joins TRBV14 to TRBJ2-3; D gene unclear. Germline assignment: CDR1 SGHDN and CDR2 FVKESK. This CDR3 has 13 amino acids. V was cut by 2 bases and J by 5 bases, with 8 bases left in between.

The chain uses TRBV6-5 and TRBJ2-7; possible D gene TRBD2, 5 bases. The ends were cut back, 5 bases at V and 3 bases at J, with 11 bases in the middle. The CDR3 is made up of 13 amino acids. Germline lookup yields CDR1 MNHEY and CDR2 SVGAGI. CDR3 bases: TGTGCCAGCAGTCCAAATCGGGACTACGAGCAGTACTTC. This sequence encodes CASSPNRDYEQYF.

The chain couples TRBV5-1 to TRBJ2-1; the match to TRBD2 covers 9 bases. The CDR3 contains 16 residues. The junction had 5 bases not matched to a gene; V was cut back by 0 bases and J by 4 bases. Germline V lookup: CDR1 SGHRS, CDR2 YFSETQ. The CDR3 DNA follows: TGCGCCAGCAGCTTGGATGCTAGCGGGGTTTACAATGAGCAGTTCTTC. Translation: CASSLDASGVYNEQFF. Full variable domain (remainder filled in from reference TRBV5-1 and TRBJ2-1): KAGVTQTPRYLIKTRGQQVTLSCSPISGHRSVSWYQQTPGQGLQFLFEYFSETQRNKGNFPGRFSGRQFSNSRSEMNVSTLELGDSALYLCASSLDASGVYNEQFFGPGTRLTVL.

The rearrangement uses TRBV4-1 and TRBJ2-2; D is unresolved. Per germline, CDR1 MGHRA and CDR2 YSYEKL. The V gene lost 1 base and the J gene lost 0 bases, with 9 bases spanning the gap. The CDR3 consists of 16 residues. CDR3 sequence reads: CASSQVAGTNTGELFF. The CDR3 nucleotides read TGCGCCAGCAGCCAAGTGGCAGGCACGAACACCGGGGAGCTGTTTTTT.